The 32 T cell receptor beta chains in this list originate from one sample, sequenced in a study of shared clonotypes between healthy human individuals (dated by TCRdb to 2018 to 2021). The protocol used for the library was the immunoSEQ multiplex PCR assay. TCRdb provides this immuneACCESS table in a form limited to in-frame rearrangements. Some clones are lacking; in checked studies, under half of them reflect an unresolved V gene, and why the rest are absent is not known. Here the sample has some 470,000 clones; 76% occur a single time. The ten largest clones capture 10% to 15% of the sample. Specimen: PBMCs. All receptors come from a middle-aged woman in good health. Some clones in this sample may be carry-over from other donors' samples.

This chain links TRBV30 with TRBJ2-2; D unclear. The CDR3 runs 12 residues. V gave up 8 bases and J gave up 6 bases, with 13 bases separating them. Germline CDR1 reads GTSNPN; CDR2 reads SVGIG (reference sequence). CDR3 amino acids: CAGQAVAGELFF. The CDR3 DNA follows: TGTGCCGGCCAGGCAGTTGCCGGGGAGCTGTTTTTT.

The chain links TRBV13 to TRBJ2-4; TRBD1 matches 7 bases. Germline V CDR1 and CDR2: PRHDT, FYEKMQ (reference sequence). Trimming at V came to 5 bases and at J to 9 bases, leaving 10 bases not matched to a gene. The CDR3 consists of 14 residues. As DNA, the CDR3 is TGTGCCAGCAGCCCCCGACAGGGAAGGGGCATTCAGTACTTC. The encoded protein is CASSPRQGRGIQYF.

This clone was detected once. V gene TRBV6-6 combines with J gene TRBJ1-1; D is possibly TRBD1 (5 bases). Germline V gene lookup returns CDR1 MNHNY and CDR2 SVGAGI (reference sequence). V lost 7 bases to trimming and J lost 8 bases, with 11 bases between them. The CDR3 covers 11 residues. The CDR3 DNA follows: TGTGCCAGCACTACCCCAGGGGAAGCTTTCTTT. Its protein product is CASTTPGEAFF.

The CDR3: CASNDRAGNIQYF. CDR3 coding DNA: TGTGCCAGCAACGACAGGGCTGGAAACATTCAGTACTTC. This chain joins TRBV11-1 and TRBJ2-4; TRBD1 matches at 7 bases. The CDR3 totals 13 residues. CDR1 SGHAT and CDR2 FQDESV come from the germline V gene (reference sequence). V was clipped by 7 bases and J by 6 bases; unmatched bases: 6.

V and J are TRBV4-2 and TRBJ1-2, with 7 bases identical to TRBD1. J lost 0 bases, V lost 0 bases, and 7 bases had no gene match. The CDR3 runs 17 residues. Per the germline V gene, CDR1 is LGHNA and CDR2 is YNFKEQ. The CDR3 sequence: CASSQEGQPLANYGYTF. For the CDR3, the DNA is TGTGCCAGCAGCCAAGAGGGACAGCCCCTCGCTAACTATGGCTACACCTTC.

This chain links TRBV7-7 with TRBJ2-7; unclear D gene. Germline lookup yields CDR1 SSHAT and CDR2 FNYEAQ (reference sequence). Trimming removed 2 bases from V and 3 bases from J, with 8 bases in between. The CDR3 consists of 13 residues. DNA of the CDR3: TGTGCCAGCAGCTTATCGGAGAGCTACGAGCAGTACTTC. It is translated as CASSLSESYEQYF.

The chain employs TRBV27 and TRBJ2-3; D is ambiguous. Germline V CDR1 and CDR2: MNHEY, SMNVEV (reference sequence). This CDR3 spans 17 amino acids. Deletions cut 5 bases from V and 1 base from J, with 19 bases between. The CDR3 DNA reads as TGTGCCAGCAGTGTCCGGGCTTACTTTGGGGGCACAGATACGCAGTATTTT. Its protein is CASSVRAYFGGTDTQYF.

This clone was observed a handful of times. The gene calls are TRBV9 and TRBJ1-5; 11 nucleotides align to TRBD1. CDR3 length: 15 amino acids. Losses at the gene ends were 0 bases for V and 6 bases for J; bases not matched to a gene: 2. Looked up from germline, CDR1 is SGDLS and CDR2 is YYNGEE. In DNA, the CDR3 is TGTGCCAGCAGCGTAGAAGGGACAGGGGGTCAGCCCCAGCATTTT. It translates to CASSVEGTGGQPQHF.

The chain has TRBV18 and TRBJ2-2; no firm D call. The germline CDR1 and CDR2 sequences are KGHSH and LQKENI. V was trimmed by 6 bases and J by 6 bases, leaving 8 bases between them. The CDR3 totals 12 residues. The DNA of the CDR3 is TGTGCCAGCTCTGATAGCTCCGGGGAGCTGTTTTTT. Translation gives CASSDSSGELFF.

The chain carries TRBV5-1 and TRBJ1-4; D is perhaps TRBD1 (5 bases). Trimming left V 4 bases short and J 8 bases short, with 18 bases between. Germline V lookup: CDR1 SGHRS, CDR2 YFSETQ. The CDR3 loop spans 15 amino acids. CDR3 protein: CASSVTPGGSEKLFF. CDR3 sequence (DNA): TGCGCCAGCAGCGTGACACCCGGGGGGAGCGAAAAACTGTTTTTT.

The chain carries TRBV20-1 and TRBJ2-7; a weak D match, TRBD1 (5 bases). The length of the CDR3 is 11 residues. Germline V CDR1 and CDR2: DFQATT, SNEGSKA (reference sequence). The V end was cut by 6 bases, the J end by 5 bases, with 11 bases between. Here the CDR3 DNA reads TGCAGTGCGCTCGCCAGGGACGAGCAGTACTTC. Protein: CSALARDEQYF.

This sequence joins TRBV27 and TRBJ1-4; the D gene is possibly TRBD1 (6 bases). CDR1 is MNHEY, CDR2 SMNVEV, per germline (reference sequence). V shed 8 bases and J shed 8 bases, with 18 bases lying between them. The CDR3 has 14 residues. CDR3 residues: CASARDNSVEKLFF. The CDR3 DNA follows: TGTGCCAGCGCGAGGGACAACAGTGTCGAAAAACTGTTTTTT.

The chain couples TRBV11-2 to TRBJ2-5; D unresolved. Germline V gene data show CDR1 as SGHAT and CDR2 as FQNNGV. Trimming left V 2 bases short and J 5 bases short, with 9 bases between. The CDR3 is 13 residues long. The CDR3 DNA reads as TGTGCCAGCAGCTTAAGTCGATGGGAGACCCAGTACTTC. It specifies CASSLSRWETQYF.

The V gene is TRBV9, the J gene TRBJ2-6; no definite D call. V lost 6 bases and J 0 bases, leaving 4 bases between the germline ends. Germline V gene data show CDR1 as SGDLS and CDR2 as YYNGEE. CDR3 length equals 13 residues. The CDR3 nucleotides read TGTGCCAGCAAGTACTCTGGGGCCAACGTCCTGACTTTC. Its translation: CASKYSGANVLTF.

The chain combines TRBV25-1 with TRBJ2-7; D not resolved. The V end lost 0 bases, the J end lost 5 bases, and 5 bases lay between the germline ends. This CDR3 has 12 amino acids. In germline, CDR1 is MGHDK, CDR2 SYGVNS. DNA for the CDR3: TGTGCCAGCAGTGAATATAGCCACGAGCAGTACTTC. Its protein product is CASSEYSHEQYF.

The chain is built from TRBV6-5 and TRBJ2-5, with unresolved D. The assigned J gene may be wrong: the sequence end matches TRBJ2-7 better. This CDR3 spans 14 amino acids. Germline V gene lookup returns CDR1 MNHEY and CDR2 SVGAGI. The CDR3 DNA is TGTGCCAGCAGGGTATCGACTGCGACCTACGAGCAGTACTTC. It yields the protein CASRVSTATYEQYF.

V gene TRBV7-9 combines with J gene TRBJ2-4, with D perhaps TRBD2 (6 bases). This CDR3 spans 14 amino acids. V was trimmed by 5 bases and J by 8 bases, leaving 16 bases between them. The germline CDR1 and CDR2 sequences are SEHNR and FQNEAQ (reference sequence). The CDR3 reads CASSPGGSGYIQYF. The CDR3 nucleotides read TGTGCCAGCAGCCCCGGGGGTAGCGGCTACATTCAGTACTTC.

Turning to this clone: This sequence is one base from a far larger clone and is likely a read error. This sample includes further DNA sequences coding for the same CDR3. This chain links TRBV5-1 with TRBJ2-7; 10 bases map to TRBD2. CDR3 length: 14 residues. The germline V gene encodes CDR1 SGHRS and CDR2 YFSETQ. J gave up 4 bases and V 2 bases, and 3 bases lay outside the gene matches. In DNA, the CDR3 is TGCGCCAGCAGCTTTCGAGCGGGGGGGTACGAGCAGTACTTC. Encoded protein: CASSFRAGGYEQYF.

Here the CDR3 DNA reads TGTGCCAGTAGTTTCGGGAGCGAGCCAACAGATACGCAGTATTTT. It codes for CASSFGSEPTDTQYF. The V and J genes are TRBV19 and TRBJ2-3; possibly TRBD2 for D (6 bases). The germline V and J ends were trimmed by 5 bases and 3 bases, with 15 bases remaining between them. This CDR3 region has 15 residues. The germline V gene encodes CDR1 LNHDA and CDR2 SQIVND (reference sequence).

This clone is medium-sized within its sample. This specimen includes other DNA sequences encoding the same CDR3. The CDR3 nucleotides read TGCAGCGTAGCAAACCGGGACAGCTTTTTAGAAGCTTTCTTT. This codes for CSVANRDSFLEAFF. The rearrangement uses TRBV29-1 and TRBJ1-1; 7 bases align to TRBD1. The V segment lost 6 bases and the J segment 8 bases; nucleotides outside the gene matches: 15. Germline V gene sequence: CDR1 SQVTM, CDR2 ANQGSEA. The CDR3 length is 14 residues.

The J gene is TRBJ2-5, the V gene TRBV30; D remains unclear. This CDR3 spans 13 amino acids. Trimming took 1 base from V and 5 from J, leaving 11 bases between them. Germline loops: CDR1 GTSNPN, CDR2 SVGIG (reference sequence). The CDR3 nucleotides read TGTGCCTGGAGTGCTGAGGCCTGGGAGACCCAGTACTTC. It is translated as CAWSAEAWETQYF.

This clone was found once. The chain employs TRBV19 and TRBJ1-5; D might be TRBD1 (5 bases). The CDR3 has 16 residues. Trimming left V 2 bases short and J 4 bases short, with 15 bases between. Per germline, CDR1 LNHDA and CDR2 SQIVND (reference sequence). The CDR3 coding sequence is TGTGCCAGTAGTATAACAGGTGGTGCAGGGAATCAGCCCCAGCATTTT. This gives the protein CASSITGGAGNQPQHF.

This clone was observed a few times. The chain recombines TRBV18 with TRBJ2-5, with TRBD1 matching 7 bases. Gene TRBJ2-7 matches the end of the DNA better, so the J call may be wrong. Germline CDR1 and CDR2: KGHSH and LQKENI. The CDR3 sequence is 15 residues long. The CDR3 DNA is TGTGCCAGCTCAACCGGGACAGCCAGCACCTACGAGCAGTACTTC. Encoded protein: CASSTGTASTYEQYF.

This chain uses TRBV5-4 with TRBJ1-2, with D uncertain. Germline lookup yields CDR1 SGHNT and CDR2 YYREEE (reference sequence). CDR3 length: 13 residues. V gave up 0 bases and J gave up 8 bases, with 11 bases separating them. In DNA form, the CDR3 reads TGTGCCAGCAGCTTGGACAGCCCCTCGGGCTACACCTTC. This codes for CASSLDSPSGYTF.

This chain links TRBV28 with TRBJ1-2; D is uncertain. The germline V gene encodes CDR1 MDHEN and CDR2 SYDVKM. The CDR3 has 18 amino acids. V lost 2 bases and J lost 4, with 23 bases in between. The CDR3 protein is CASSLRPYDRKSVYGYTF. As DNA, the CDR3 is TGTGCCAGCAGTTTACGCCCCTATGACCGGAAAAGTGTCTATGGCTACACCTTC.

In its sample, this clone was seen once. This chain links TRBV2 with TRBJ1-2; 7 positions match TRBD1. The germline gives CDR1 SNHLY, CDR2 FYNNEI. The CDR3 extends over 12 amino acids. V shed 5 bases, J shed 8 bases, and the junction held 5 bases outside the gene matches. This chain's CDR3 is CASSQQGNGYTF. CDR3 sequence (DNA): TGTGCCAGCAGTCAACAGGGGAACGGCTACACCTTC.

This clone was observed a handful of times. It differs at one base from a far larger clone, so likely a read error. In the same sample, other DNA sequences code for this CDR3. CDR3 residues: CASSLADSYHYGYTF. The CDR3 coding sequence is TGTGCCAGCAGTTTGGCCGACAGTTACCACTATGGCTACACCTTC. J is TRBJ1-2 and V is TRBV5-6, with a weak D call TRBD1 (5 bases). The CDR3 length is 15 residues. CDR1 is SGHDT and CDR2 is YYEEEE in the germline V gene.

This clone occurred a few times. At the DNA level, this CDR3 is encoded by other sequences in the same sample as well. The chain is built from TRBV10-3 and TRBJ2-3, with a possible D match to TRBD1 (6 bases). CDR1 and CDR2 from the germline V gene are ENHRY and SYGVKD. The CDR3 is made up of 14 amino acids. V was cut by 6 bases and J by 0 bases, with 10 bases left in between. This CDR3 reads CAIRGATSTDTQYF. In nucleotides, the CDR3 is TGTGCCATCAGGGGGGCGACTAGCACAGATACGCAGTATTTT.

The V call is TRBV28, the J call TRBJ2-2, with D possibly matching TRBD2 (6 bases). Germline CDR1 reads MDHEN; CDR2 reads SYDVKM. Trimming stripped 4 bases from V and 5 bases from J, with 20 bases between. The length of the CDR3 is 17 residues. The CDR3: CASSSRWRAGFTGELFF. The CDR3 nucleotides read TGTGCCAGCAGTTCCCGCTGGAGGGCCGGATTTACCGGGGAGCTGTTTTTT. The variable domain in full, with the rest retrieved from reference TRBV28 and TRBJ2-2, is DVKVTQSSRYLVKRTGEKVFLECVQDMDHENMFWYRQDPGLGLRLIYFSYDVKMKEKGDIPEGYSVSREKKERFSLILESASTNQTSMYLCASSSRWRAGFTGELFFGEGSRLTVL.

This clone showed up just a few times. This rearrangement joins TRBV29-1 to TRBJ2-5; TRBD1 matches 10 bases. CDR1 and CDR2 (germline): SQVTM, ANQGSEA. The junction had 7 bases not matched to a gene; V was cut back by 6 bases and J by 0 bases. The CDR3 spans 15 residues. The CDR3 DNA reads as TGCAGCGTAGAAACCGGGACAGGGGACCAAGAGACCCAGTACTTC. Translating it yields CSVETGTGDQETQYF.

This chain connects TRBV27 to TRBJ2-3; possibly TRBD1 for D (6 bases). Between the trimmed V and J ends, which lost 6 bases and 6 bases, there was a span of 22 bases. CDR3 length: 16 residues. CDR1 and CDR2 (germline): MNHEY, SMNVEV (reference sequence). The CDR3 loop is CASSSGPGLGGDTQYF. CDR3 coding DNA: TGTGCCAGCAGCTCGGGGCCCGGGCTAGGGGGTGATACGCAGTATTTT.

This clone was seen a single time. The chain has TRBV7-3 and TRBJ2-3; TRBD2 aligns across 11 bases. After removal of 5 bases from V and 7 bases from J, the junction contained 11 bases not matched to a gene. The germline gives CDR1 SGHTA, CDR2 FQGTGA. This CDR3 contains 16 residues. Written as DNA, the CDR3 is TGTGCCAGCAGCCCCTCCCCCCTAGCGGGAGGAAATACGCAGTATTTT. Its translation is CASSPSPLAGGNTQYF.